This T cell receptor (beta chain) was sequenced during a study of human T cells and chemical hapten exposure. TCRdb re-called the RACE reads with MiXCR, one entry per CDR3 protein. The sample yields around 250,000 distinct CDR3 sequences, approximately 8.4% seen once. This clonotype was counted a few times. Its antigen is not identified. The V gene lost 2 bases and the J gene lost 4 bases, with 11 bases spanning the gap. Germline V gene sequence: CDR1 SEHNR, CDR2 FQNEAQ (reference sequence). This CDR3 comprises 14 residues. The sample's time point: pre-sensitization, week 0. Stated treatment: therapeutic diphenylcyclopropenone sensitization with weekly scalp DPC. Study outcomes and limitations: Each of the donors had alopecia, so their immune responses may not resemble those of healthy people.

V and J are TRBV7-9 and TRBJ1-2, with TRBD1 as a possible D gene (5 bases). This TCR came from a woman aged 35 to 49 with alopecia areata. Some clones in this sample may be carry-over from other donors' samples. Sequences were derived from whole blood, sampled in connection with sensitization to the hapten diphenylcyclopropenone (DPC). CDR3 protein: CASSLRGSSYGYTF. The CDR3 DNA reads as TGTGCCAGCAGCTTAAGGGGCTCCAGCTATGGCTACACCTTC.